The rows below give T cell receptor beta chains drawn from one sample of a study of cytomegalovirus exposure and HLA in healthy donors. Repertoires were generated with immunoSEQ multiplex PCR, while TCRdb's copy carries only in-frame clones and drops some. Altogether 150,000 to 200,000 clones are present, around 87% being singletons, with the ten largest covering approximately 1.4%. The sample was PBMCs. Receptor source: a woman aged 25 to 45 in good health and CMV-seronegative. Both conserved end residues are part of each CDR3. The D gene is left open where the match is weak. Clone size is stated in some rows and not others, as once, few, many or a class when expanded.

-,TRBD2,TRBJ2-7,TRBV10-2,TGCGCCAGCAGTCAGTGGGGGGGGTACGAGCAGTACTTC,CASSQWGGYEQYF
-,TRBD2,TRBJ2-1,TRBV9,TGTGCCAGCAGCTCAACCGGGGGGAGAAACAATGAGCAGTTCTTC,CASSSTGGRNNEQFF
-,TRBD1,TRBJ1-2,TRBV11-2,TGTGCCAGCAGCCCTACAGGGGGGCCCTACTATGGCTACACCTTC,CASSPTGGPYYGYTF
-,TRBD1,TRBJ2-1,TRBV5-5,TGTGCCAGCAGCTTGTATGGAAGGGACAGGGGTGATGAGCAGTTCTTC,CASSLYGRDRGDEQFF
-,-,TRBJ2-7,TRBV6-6,TGTGCCAGCAGTACCACAGGGTCCTCTTTGGGTGAGCAGTACTTC,CASSTTGSSLGEQYF
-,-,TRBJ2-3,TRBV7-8,TGTGCCAGCAGCTTAGTCCCGAGCACAGATACGCAGTATTTT,CASSLVPSTDTQYF
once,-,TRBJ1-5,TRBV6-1,TGTGCCAGCAGCGAATCGGGGGGCGCAAGCAATCAGCCCCAGCATTTT,CASSESGGASNQPQHF
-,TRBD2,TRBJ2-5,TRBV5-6,TGTGCCAGCAGCGTTCAACTAGCGGGCCACCAAGAGACCCAGTACTTC,CASSVQLAGHQETQYF
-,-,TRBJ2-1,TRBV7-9,TGTGCCAGCAGCTTGTTAGGGGGGGACAATGAGCAGTTCTTC,CASSLLGGDNEQFF
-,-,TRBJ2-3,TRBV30,TGTGCCTGGAGTGTACGCGGGGTTAGCACAGATACGCAGTATTTT,CAWSVRGVSTDTQYF
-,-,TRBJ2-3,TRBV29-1,TGCAGCGCTGGCAGAACGGTCACGGAAAGTCAGGGCCCCACAGATACGCAGTATTTT,CSAGRTVTESQGPTDTQYF
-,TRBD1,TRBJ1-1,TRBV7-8,TGTGCCAGCAGCGGCGGACAGGGGAACACTGAAGCTTTCTTT,CASSGGQGNTEAFF
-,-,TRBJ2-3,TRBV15,TGTGCCACCAGCAGACTACAGGTTTTACGCACAGATACGCAGTATTTT,CATSRLQVLRTDTQYF
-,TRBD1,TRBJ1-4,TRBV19,TGTGCCAGTCGACAGGGACGGGGGGAAAAACTGTTTTTT,CASRQGRGEKLFF
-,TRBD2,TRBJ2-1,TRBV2,TGTGCCAGCAGTGGGCCTAGCGGGGTCTTTGGTGAGCAGTTCTTC,CASSGPSGVFGEQFF
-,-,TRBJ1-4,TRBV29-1,TGCAGCGTTGAAGATGGGGCTCATAATGAAAAACTGTTTTTT,CSVEDGAHNEKLFF
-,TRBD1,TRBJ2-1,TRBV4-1,TGCGCCAGCAGCCAGATGACGGGACAGGGAATCCACAATGAGCAGTTCTTC,CASSQMTGQGIHNEQFF
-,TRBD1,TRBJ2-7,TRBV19,TGTGCCAGTTCGGCCGGGACAGGATCCTACGAGCAGTACTTC,CASSAGTGSYEQYF
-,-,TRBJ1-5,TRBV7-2,TGTGCCAGCAGCTTAAGGGGACAAAGCAATCAGCCCCAGCATTTT,CASSLRGQSNQPQHF
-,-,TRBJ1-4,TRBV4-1,TGCGCCAGCAGCCAAGATCGGGGACTGTTTTTT,CASSQDRGLFF
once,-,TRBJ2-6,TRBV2,TGTGCCAGCAGTGGCGGCGGCGGTGGGGCCAACGTCCTGACTTTC,CASSGGGGGANVLTF
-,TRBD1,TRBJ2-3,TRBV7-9,TGTGCCAGCAGCCCACCGTTAGGGCGGACAGGGGGCGCGGATACGCAGTATTTT,CASSPPLGRTGGADTQYF
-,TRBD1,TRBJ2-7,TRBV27,TGTGCCAGCAGTACTCCCGGGACAGGAGTATACGAGCAGTACTTC,CASSTPGTGVYEQYF
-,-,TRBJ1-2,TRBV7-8,TGTGCTTCGGCGGGGGATTATGGCTACACCTTC,CASAGDYGYTF
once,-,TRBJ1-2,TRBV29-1,TGCAGCGTTGAAGAGGGGCCTCTTTTCTGGGGCTACACCTTC,CSVEEGPLFWGYTF
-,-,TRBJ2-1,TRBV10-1,TGCGCCAGCAGTGAGTCATACGGCAATGAGCAGTTCTTC,CASSESYGNEQFF
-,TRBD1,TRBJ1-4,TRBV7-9,TGTGCCAGCAGCCAAGTATGGGGACAGTTTGAAAAACTGTTTTTT,CASSQVWGQFEKLFF
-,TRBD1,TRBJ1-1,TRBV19,TGTGCCAGTAGTATCAGTTCAGGGGGGAACACTGAAGCTTTCTTT,CASSISSGGNTEAFF
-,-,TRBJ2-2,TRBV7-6,TGTGCCAGCAGCCCATTAGGATTCGACAGAACTAACACCGGGGAGCTGTTTTTT,CASSPLGFDRTNTGELFF